Sequencing of this TCR beta chain was carried out in a study of PD-1 blockade in mismatch repair-deficient tumors. At the level of the study: Patients had 12 mismatch repair-deficient cancer types, all previously treated and progressing. Study findings and constraints: Rapid post-treatment expansion, then contraction, generally preceding radiologic response, marked tumor-resident clones.

V was pared by 0 bases and J by 0 bases, with 0 bases of the junction left unmatched. Looked up from germline, CDR1 is ENHRY and CDR2 is SYGVKD. There are 16 residues in the CDR3. PCR or immunohistochemistry showed mismatch repair deficiency in every enrolled patient. The TCR-sequenced patients were a few responders to pembrolizumab. To note about this clone: Its antigen is not identified.

The data were produced by immunoSEQ multiplex PCR, yet TCRdb's version contains in-frame clones alone and is incomplete. This table holds 56,000 or so clones, around 82% found once. Here the sequenced sample was peripheral blood, taken 4 weeks after starting pembrolizumab. The chain employs TRBV10-3 and TRBJ1-5; the match to TRBD1 covers 9 bases. This TCR was sampled from an adult with mismatch repair-deficient cancer. The CDR3 loop is CAISESGQGSNQPQHF. The CDR3 DNA sequence: TGTGCCATCAGTGAGTCGGGACAGGGTAGCAATCAGCCCCAGCATTTT.